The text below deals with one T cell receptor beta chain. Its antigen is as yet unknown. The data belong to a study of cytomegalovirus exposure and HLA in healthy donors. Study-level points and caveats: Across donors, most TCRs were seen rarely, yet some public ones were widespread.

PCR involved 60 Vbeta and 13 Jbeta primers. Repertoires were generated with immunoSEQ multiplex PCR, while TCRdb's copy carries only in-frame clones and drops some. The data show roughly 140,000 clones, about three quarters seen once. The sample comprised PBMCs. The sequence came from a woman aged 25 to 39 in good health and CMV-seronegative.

CDR3 nucleotides: TGTGCCAGCAGCCCCAAGTGGGGGGCTAATGAAAAACTGTTTTTT. This encodes CASSPKWGANEKLFF. This chain links TRBV9 with TRBJ1-4, with D perhaps matching TRBD1 (5 bases). The CDR3 has 15 amino acids. V lost 4 bases and J lost 3, with 13 bases in between. The germline V gene encodes CDR1 SGDLS and CDR2 YYNGEE.